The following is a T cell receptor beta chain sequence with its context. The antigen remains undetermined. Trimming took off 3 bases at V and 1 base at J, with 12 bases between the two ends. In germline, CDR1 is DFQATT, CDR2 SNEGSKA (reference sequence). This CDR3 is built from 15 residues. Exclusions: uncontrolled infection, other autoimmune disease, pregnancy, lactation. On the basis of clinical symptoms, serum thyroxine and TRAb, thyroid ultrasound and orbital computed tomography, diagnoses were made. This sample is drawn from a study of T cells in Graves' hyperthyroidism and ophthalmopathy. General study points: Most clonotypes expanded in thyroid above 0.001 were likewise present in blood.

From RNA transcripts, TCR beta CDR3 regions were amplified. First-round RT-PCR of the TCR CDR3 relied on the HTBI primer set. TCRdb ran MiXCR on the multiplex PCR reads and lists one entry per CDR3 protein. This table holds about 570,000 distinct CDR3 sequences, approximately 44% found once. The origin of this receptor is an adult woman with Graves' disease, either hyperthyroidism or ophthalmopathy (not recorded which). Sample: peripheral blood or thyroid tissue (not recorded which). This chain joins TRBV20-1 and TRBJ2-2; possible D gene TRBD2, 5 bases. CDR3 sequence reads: CSASEGSMNTGELFF. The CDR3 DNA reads TGCAGTGCTAGCGAGGGCAGCATGAACACCGGGGAGCTGTTTTTT.